This T cell receptor (beta chain) was recovered during a study of T cells in Graves' hyperthyroidism and ophthalmopathy. Exclusion of a patient resulted from uncontrolled infection, other autoimmune disease, pregnancy or lactation. Thyroid ultrasound and orbital computed tomography, with clinical symptoms and serum thyroxine and TRAb, informed diagnoses. The PBMCs were sourced from fresh peripheral blood (about 10 ml). The CDR3 runs to 13 residues. With V trimmed by 4 bases and J by 4 bases, 0 bases remained unmatched. Germline V gene data show CDR1 as SNHLY and CDR2 as FYNNEI. With respect to this clonotype: What it binds is unknown.

The CDR3 regions of TCR beta were amplified from RNA transcripts. First-round RT-PCR with HTBI primers amplified the TCR CDR3 region. Each CDR3 protein is one row after TCRdb ran MiXCR on the multiplex PCR reads. Found here are 140,000 or so distinct CDR3 sequences, about 20% of them singletons; the top ten hold more than 60%. Whole-study results and caveats: Ophthalmopathy was distinguished from stable hyperthyroidism by 13 V-J signatures.

This chain uses TRBV2 with TRBJ1-4; 7 bases align to TRBD1. Sequencing was done on a sample of blood. The TCR sequence derives from a woman in her fifties or sixties with Graves' hyperthyroidism that later progressed to Graves' ophthalmopathy. CDR3 DNA: TGTGCCAGCAGTGGACAGGGTAATGAAAAACTGTTTTTT. This gives the protein CASSGQGNEKLFF.